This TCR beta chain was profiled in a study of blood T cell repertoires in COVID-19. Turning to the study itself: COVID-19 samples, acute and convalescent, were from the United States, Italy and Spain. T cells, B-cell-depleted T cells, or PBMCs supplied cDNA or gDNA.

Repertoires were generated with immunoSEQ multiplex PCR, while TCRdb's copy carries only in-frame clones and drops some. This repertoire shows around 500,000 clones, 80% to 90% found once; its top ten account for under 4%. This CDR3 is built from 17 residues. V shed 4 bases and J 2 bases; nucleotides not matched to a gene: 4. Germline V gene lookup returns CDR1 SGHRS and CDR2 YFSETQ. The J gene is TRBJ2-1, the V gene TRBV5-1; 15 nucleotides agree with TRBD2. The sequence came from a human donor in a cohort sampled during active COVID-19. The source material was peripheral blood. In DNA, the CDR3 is TGCGCCAGCAGCGAGTGGACTAGCGGGAGGGCCTACAATGAGCAGTTCTTC. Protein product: CASSEWTSGRAYNEQFF.